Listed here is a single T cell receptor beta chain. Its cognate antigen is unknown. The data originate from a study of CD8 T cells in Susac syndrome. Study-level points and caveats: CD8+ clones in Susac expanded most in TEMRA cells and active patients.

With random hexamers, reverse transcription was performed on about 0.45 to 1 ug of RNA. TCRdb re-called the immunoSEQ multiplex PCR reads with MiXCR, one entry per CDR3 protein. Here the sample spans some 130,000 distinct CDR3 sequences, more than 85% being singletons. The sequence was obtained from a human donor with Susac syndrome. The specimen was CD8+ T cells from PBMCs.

The CDR3, as DNA: TGTGCCAGCAGCCTGGACAGAGTGTACGAGCAGTACTTC. It encodes CASSLDRVYEQYF. The V gene is TRBV12-3 or TRBV12-4, the J gene TRBJ2-7, with a weak D call TRBD1 (6 bases). Trimming removed 6 bases from V and 4 bases from J, with 13 bases in between. The CDR3 is 13 residues long.